This passage covers 19 T cell receptor beta chains from one sample sequenced in a study of cytomegalovirus exposure and HLA in healthy donors. Primers for the PCR totalled 60 Vbeta and 13 Jbeta. Using immunoSEQ multiplex PCR, the repertoire was profiled, and TCRdb retains in-frame clones only, with some absent. Here the sample spans a few hundred thousand clones, 84% being singletons. Sequencing was done on a sample of PBMCs. These receptor sequences come from a middle-aged woman in good health and CMV-seropositive.

This rearrangement joins TRBV28 to TRBJ2-3; 10 bases line up with TRBD2. Germline V gives CDR1 MDHEN, CDR2 SYDVKM. Losses at the gene ends were 8 bases for V and 2 bases for J; bases not matched to a gene: 16. This CDR3 is 18 amino acids long. CDR3 in DNA: TGTGCCAGCGGTCCTAGCGGGAGACGACCCGATTCCACAGATACGCAGTATTTT. Translating gives CASGPSGRRPDSTDTQYF.

The V and J genes are TRBV9 and TRBJ1-2; the match to TRBD1 covers 7 bases. J was trimmed by 4 bases and V by 3 bases; bases with no gene match: 6. CDR1 SGDLS and CDR2 YYNGEE come from the germline V gene. This CDR3 has 14 residues. This CDR3 reads CASSGRGPSYGYTF. The CDR3 DNA reads TGTGCCAGCAGCGGAAGGGGGCCCAGCTATGGCTACACCTTC.

The V call is TRBV10-3, the J call TRBJ2-5; D possibly corresponds to TRBD1 (6 bases). CDR1 and CDR2 (germline): ENHRY, SYGVKD. The CDR3 has 12 residues. V was clipped by 2 bases and J by 12 bases, with 13 bases between them. The CDR3 DNA reads as TGTGCCATCAGTGAGGATACAGGGACGAAGTACTTC. As protein: CAISEDTGTKYF.

The chain has TRBV5-1 and TRBJ2-3, with TRBD2 as a possible D gene (7 bases). V lost 0 bases, J lost 2 bases, and 16 bases lay in between. Germline-derived CDR1 and CDR2 are SGHRS and YFSETQ. This CDR3 is 17 amino acids long. CDR3 sequence reads: CASSLERGGGPTDTQYF. Here the CDR3 DNA reads TGCGCCAGCAGCTTGGAAAGGGGGGGAGGTCCCACAGATACGCAGTATTTT.

The chain employs TRBV5-6 and TRBJ1-1; no firm D call. Deletions cut 0 bases from V and 3 bases from J, with 6 bases between. The CDR3 is 13 amino acids. Germline-derived CDR1 and CDR2 are SGHDT and YYEEEE. CDR3 nucleotide sequence: TGTGCCAGCAGCTTGGTGCGGGACACTGAAGCTTTCTTT. Amino acid sequence: CASSLVRDTEAFF.

J is TRBJ1-1 and V is TRBV15, with D unclear. CDR1 LNHNV and CDR2 YYDKDF come from the germline V gene (reference sequence). Trimming removed 3 bases at V and 1 base at J, with 6 bases between. CDR3 size: 13 residues. This CDR3 reads CATSSMRNTEAFF. The CDR3 coding sequence is TGTGCCACCAGCAGCATGAGGAACACTGAAGCTTTCTTT.

The V and J genes are TRBV6-5 and TRBJ1-1, with 8 nucleotides matching TRBD1. The CDR3 is 14 residues long. From germline, CDR1 is MNHEY and CDR2 SVGAGI. The J segment lost 5 bases and the V segment lost 2 bases, leaving 4 bases of the junction unmatched. CDR3 in amino acids: CASSYVRGLTEAFF. Written as DNA, the CDR3 is TGTGCCAGCAGTTACGTCAGGGGGCTTACTGAAGCTTTCTTT.

This clone was counted between two and nine times. The chain couples TRBV11-3 to TRBJ1-1, with TRBD1 matching 11 bases. The CDR3 extends over 17 amino acids. Germline V gene lookup returns CDR1 SGHNT and CDR2 YENEEA. Losses at the gene ends were 1 base for V and 3 bases for J; bases not matched to a gene: 7. DNA of the CDR3: TGTGCCAGCAGCTTAGCGGGACAGGGGGAACCGGACACTGAAGCTTTCTTT. Its protein is CASSLAGQGEPDTEAFF.

This chain connects TRBV15 to TRBJ1-4, with no clear D. V lost 4 bases and J lost 0, with 6 bases in between. Looked up from germline, CDR1 is LNHNV and CDR2 is YYDKDF (reference sequence). The CDR3 is 14 amino acids. The CDR3 sequence is CATSNQTTNEKLFF. The CDR3 nucleotides read TGTGCCACCAGCAATCAAACAACTAATGAAAAACTGTTTTTT.

The J gene is TRBJ2-1, the V gene TRBV21-1; TRBD2, the table's D call, was not compared with the DNA. TRBV21-1 is noted as a pseudogene. The CDR3 is 20 amino acids. Here the CDR3 reads CASSKSRSRRLLIGNNEQFF. In DNA form, the CDR3 reads TGTGCCAGCAGCAAATCCCGGAGTAGAAGGCTGCTCATAGGCAACAATGAGCAGTTCTTC.

The V and J genes are TRBV27 and TRBJ2-1; 9 bases map to TRBD2. Germline V gives CDR1 MNHEY, CDR2 SMNVEV (reference sequence). The CDR3 extends over 15 amino acids. V was clipped by 5 bases and J by 7 bases; unmatched bases: 9. CDR3 bases: TGTGCCAGCAGTAATAGCGGGAGCTTAGTTAATGAGCAGTTCTTC. Translating it yields CASSNSGSLVNEQFF.

The CDR3 DNA reads TGTGCCAGCAGCCGTCCGGGACAGCGGTCCTACGAGCAGTACTTC. It specifies CASSRPGQRSYEQYF. J is TRBJ2-7 and V is TRBV11-2; 7 nucleotides line up with TRBD1. The ends lost 5 bases at V and 1 base at J; junction bases unmatched: 8. The germline V gene has CDR1 SGHAT and CDR2 FQNNGV. The CDR3 consists of 15 residues.

This chain uses TRBV12-5 with TRBJ2-6; the D is unclear. V lost 5 bases and J lost 0, with 8 bases in between. This CDR3 has 15 amino acids. CDR1 LGHNT and CDR2 FRNRAP come from the germline V gene. CDR3 amino acids: CASGPDISGANVLTF. As DNA, the CDR3 is TGTGCTAGTGGTCCAGACATCTCTGGGGCCAACGTCCTGACTTTC.

The J gene is TRBJ1-5, the V gene TRBV27; D unclear. The V gene lost 8 bases and the J gene lost 0 bases, with 11 bases spanning the gap. In germline, CDR1 is MNHEY, CDR2 SMNVEV (reference sequence). CDR3 length: 14 residues. The DNA of the CDR3 is TGTGCCAGCTCAACTCTATATAGCAATCAGCCCCAGCATTTT. This sequence encodes CASSTLYSNQPQHF.

V gene TRBV19 combines with J gene TRBJ1-2; 7 positions match TRBD1. Germline V gives CDR1 LNHDA, CDR2 SQIVND (reference sequence). This CDR3 contains 16 residues. Unmatched junction bases numbered 7, after V lost 0 bases and J lost 3 bases. The CDR3 DNA reads as TGTGCCAGTAGTATAGAAACGACAGGGTGGCACTATGGCTACACCTTC. It is translated as CASSIETTGWHYGYTF.

CDR3 DNA: TGCGCCAGCAGTGAAGGAGCGGGAGCCTACAATGAGCAGTTCTTC. Its translation: CASSEGAGAYNEQFF. The chain recombines TRBV4-3 with TRBJ2-1; TRBD2 agrees at 8 bases. The trim removed 6 bases at V and 2 bases at J, leaving 6 bases unmatched. CDR1 and CDR2 (germline): LGHNA, YSLEER. The CDR3 contains 15 residues.

The chain carries TRBV11-3 and TRBJ2-1; a possible D gene is TRBD2 (5 bases). This CDR3 spans 16 amino acids. From germline, CDR1 is SGHNT and CDR2 YENEEA. V dropped 5 bases and J dropped 3 bases, with 17 bases sitting between them. DNA for the CDR3: TGTGCCAGCAGCCTGCAAGGACTTAGCTTCTACAATGAGCAGTTCTTC. Translated: CASSLQGLSFYNEQFF.

The chain combines TRBV11-3 with TRBJ1-2; D is uncertain. Germline V CDR1 and CDR2: SGHNT, YENEEA. Trimming stripped 5 bases from V and 4 bases from J, with 11 bases between. The CDR3 sequence is 13 residues long. The CDR3 loop is CASSREGVYGYTF. The CDR3 DNA reads TGTGCCAGCAGCCGGGAGGGAGTCTATGGCTACACCTTC.

The chain combines TRBV19 with TRBJ1-3; D might be TRBD1 (5 bases). This CDR3 region has 16 residues. Trimming cost V 2 bases and J 0 bases, with 11 bases left between them. Looked up from germline, CDR1 is LNHDA and CDR2 is SQIVND (reference sequence). Written as DNA, the CDR3 is TGTGCCAGTAGTATATCGCAGGGATCCTCTGGAAACACCATATATTTT. It specifies CASSISQGSSGNTIYF.